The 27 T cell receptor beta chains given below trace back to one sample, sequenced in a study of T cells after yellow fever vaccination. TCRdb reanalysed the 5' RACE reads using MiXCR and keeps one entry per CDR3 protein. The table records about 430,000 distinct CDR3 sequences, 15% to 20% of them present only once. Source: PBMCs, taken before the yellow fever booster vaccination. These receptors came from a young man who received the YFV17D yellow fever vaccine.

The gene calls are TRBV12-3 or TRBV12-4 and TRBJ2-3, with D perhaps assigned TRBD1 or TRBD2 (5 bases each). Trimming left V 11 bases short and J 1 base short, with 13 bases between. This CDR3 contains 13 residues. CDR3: CASQMGGTDTQYF. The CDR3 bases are TGTGCCTCCCAAATGGGGGGCACAGATACGCAGTATTTT.

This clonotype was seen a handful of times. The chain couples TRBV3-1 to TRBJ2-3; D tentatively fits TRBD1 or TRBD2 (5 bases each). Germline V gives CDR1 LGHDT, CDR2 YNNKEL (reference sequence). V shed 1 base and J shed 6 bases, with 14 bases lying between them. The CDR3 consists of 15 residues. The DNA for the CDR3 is TGTGCCAGCAGCCAAGCCCAGGGCCGCGGGGATACGCAGTATTTT. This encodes CASSQAQGRGDTQYF.

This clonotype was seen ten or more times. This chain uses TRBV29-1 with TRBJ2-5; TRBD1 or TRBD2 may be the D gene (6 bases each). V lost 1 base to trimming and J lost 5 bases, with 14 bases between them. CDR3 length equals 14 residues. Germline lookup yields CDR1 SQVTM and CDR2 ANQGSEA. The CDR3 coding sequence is TGCAGCGTTGAAGGGTTAGGGGGGCTGGAGACCCAGTACTTC. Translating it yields CSVEGLGGLETQYF. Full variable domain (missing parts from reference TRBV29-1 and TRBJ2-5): SAVISQKPSRDICQRGTSLTIQCQVDSQVTMMFWYRQQPGQSLTLIATANQGSEATYESGFVIDKFPISRPNLTFSTLTVSNMSPEDSSIYLCSVEGLGGLETQYFGPGTRLLVL.

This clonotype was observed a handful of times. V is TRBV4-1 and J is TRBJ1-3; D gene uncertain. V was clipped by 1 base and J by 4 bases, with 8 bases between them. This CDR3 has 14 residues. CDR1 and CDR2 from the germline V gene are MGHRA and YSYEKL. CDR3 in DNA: TGCGCCAGCAGCCAAGGGCCCTTGGGAAACACCATATATTTT. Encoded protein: CASSQGPLGNTIYF.

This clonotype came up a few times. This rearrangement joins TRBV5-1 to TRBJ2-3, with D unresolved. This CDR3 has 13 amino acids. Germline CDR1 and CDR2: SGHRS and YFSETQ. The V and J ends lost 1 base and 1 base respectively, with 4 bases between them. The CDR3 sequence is CASSLYRTDTQYF. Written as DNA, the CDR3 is TGCGCCAGCAGCTTGTACCGCACAGATACGCAGTATTTT.

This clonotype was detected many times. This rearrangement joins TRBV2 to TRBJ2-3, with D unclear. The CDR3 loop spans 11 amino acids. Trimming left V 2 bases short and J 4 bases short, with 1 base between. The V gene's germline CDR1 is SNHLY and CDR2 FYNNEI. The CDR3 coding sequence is TGTGCCAGCAGTGAACCAGATACGCAGTATTTT. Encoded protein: CASSEPDTQYF.

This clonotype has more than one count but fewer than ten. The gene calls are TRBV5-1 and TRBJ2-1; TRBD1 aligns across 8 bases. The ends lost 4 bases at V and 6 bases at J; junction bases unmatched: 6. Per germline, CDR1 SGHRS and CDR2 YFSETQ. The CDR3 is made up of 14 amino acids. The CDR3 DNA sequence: TGCGCCAGCAGCCCCGGACAGGGACTCAATGAGCAGTTCTTC. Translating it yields CASSPGQGLNEQFF.

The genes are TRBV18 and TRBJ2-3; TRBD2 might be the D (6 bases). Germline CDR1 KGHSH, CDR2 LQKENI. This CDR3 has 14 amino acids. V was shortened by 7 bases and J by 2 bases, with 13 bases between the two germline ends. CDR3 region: CASCPGGITDTQYF. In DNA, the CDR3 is TGTGCCAGCTGCCCCGGGGGTATCACAGATACGCAGTATTTT.

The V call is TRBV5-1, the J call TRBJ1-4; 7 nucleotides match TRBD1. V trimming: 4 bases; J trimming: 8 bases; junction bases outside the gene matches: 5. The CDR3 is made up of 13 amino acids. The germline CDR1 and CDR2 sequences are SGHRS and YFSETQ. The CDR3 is CASSAGTEEKLFF. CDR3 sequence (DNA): TGCGCCAGCAGCGCCGGGACAGAAGAAAAACTGTTTTTT.

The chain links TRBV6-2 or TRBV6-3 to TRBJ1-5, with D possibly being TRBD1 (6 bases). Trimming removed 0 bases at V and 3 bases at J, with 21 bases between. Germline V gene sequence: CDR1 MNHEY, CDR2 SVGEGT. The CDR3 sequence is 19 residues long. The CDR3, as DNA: TGTGCCAGCAGTTACTCTCCCCTCGGGACAAACAGAGACAATCAGCCCCAGCATTTT. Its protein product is CASSYSPLGTNRDNQPQHF.

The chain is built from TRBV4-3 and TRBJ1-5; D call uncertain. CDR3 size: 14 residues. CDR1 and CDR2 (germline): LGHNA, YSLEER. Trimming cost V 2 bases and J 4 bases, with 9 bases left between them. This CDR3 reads CASSQLGGNQPQHF. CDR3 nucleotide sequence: TGCGCCAGCAGCCAATTGGGAGGGAATCAGCCCCAGCATTTT.

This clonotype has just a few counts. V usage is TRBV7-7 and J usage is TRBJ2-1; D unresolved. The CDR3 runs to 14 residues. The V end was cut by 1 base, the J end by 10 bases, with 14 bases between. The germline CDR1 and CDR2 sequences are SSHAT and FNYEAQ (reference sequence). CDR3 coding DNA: TGTGCCAGCAGCTTAGAAGGTTTCGCCACCGAGCAGTTCTTC. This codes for CASSLEGFATEQFF.

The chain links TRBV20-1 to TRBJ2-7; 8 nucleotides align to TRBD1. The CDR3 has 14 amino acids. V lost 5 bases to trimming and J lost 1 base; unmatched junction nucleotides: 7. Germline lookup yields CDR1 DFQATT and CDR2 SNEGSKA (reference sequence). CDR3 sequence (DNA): TGCAGTGCTCAACCACAGGGGGTTTCCTACGAGCAGTACTTC. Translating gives CSAQPQGVSYEQYF.

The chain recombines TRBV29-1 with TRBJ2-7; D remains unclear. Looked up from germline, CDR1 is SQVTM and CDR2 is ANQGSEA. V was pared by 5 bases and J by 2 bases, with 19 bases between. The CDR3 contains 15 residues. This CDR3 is CSVKLVAGPTYEQYF. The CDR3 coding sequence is TGCAGCGTTAAGCTCGTAGCCGGCCCGACCTACGAGCAGTACTTC.

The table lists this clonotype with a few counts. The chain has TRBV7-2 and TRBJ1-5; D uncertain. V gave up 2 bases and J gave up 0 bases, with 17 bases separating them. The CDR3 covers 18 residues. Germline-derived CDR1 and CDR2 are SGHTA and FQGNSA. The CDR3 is CASSLFSAGTYSNQPQHF. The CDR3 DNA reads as TGTGCCAGCAGCTTATTCTCCGCAGGCACGTATAGCAATCAGCCCCAGCATTTT.

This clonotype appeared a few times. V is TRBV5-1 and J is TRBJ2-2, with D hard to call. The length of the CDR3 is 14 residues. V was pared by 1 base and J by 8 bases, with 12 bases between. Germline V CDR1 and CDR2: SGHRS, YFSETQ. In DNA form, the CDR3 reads TGCGCCAGCAGCTTGCCGGGTCCTAGTGGGGAGCTGTTTTTT. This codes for CASSLPGPSGELFF.

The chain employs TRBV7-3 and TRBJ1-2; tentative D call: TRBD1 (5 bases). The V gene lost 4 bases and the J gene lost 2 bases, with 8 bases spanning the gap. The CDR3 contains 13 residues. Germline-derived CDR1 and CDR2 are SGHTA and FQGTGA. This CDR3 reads CASSSQGNYGYTF. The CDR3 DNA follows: TGTGCCAGCAGCTCTCAGGGAAACTATGGCTACACCTTC.

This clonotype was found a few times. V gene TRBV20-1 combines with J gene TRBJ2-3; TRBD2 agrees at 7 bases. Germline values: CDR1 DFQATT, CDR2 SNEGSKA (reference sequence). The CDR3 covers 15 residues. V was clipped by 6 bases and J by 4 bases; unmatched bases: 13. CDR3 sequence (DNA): TGCAGTGCACAACCACCGCAGCGGGGCGCAGATACGCAGTATTTT. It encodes CSAQPPQRGADTQYF.

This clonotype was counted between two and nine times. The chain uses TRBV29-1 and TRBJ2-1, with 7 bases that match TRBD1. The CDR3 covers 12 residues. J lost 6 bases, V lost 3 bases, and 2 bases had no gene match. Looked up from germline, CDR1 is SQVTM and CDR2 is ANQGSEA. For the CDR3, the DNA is TGCAGCGTTGATCCAGGGGGCAATGAGCAGTTCTTC. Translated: CSVDPGGNEQFF.

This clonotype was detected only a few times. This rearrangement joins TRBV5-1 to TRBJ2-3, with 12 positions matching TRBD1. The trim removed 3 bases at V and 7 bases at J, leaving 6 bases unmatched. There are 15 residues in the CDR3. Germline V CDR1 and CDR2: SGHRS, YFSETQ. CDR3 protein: CASSWPGQGAHTQYF. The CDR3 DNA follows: TGCGCCAGCAGCTGGCCGGGACAGGGGGCACATACGCAGTATTTT.

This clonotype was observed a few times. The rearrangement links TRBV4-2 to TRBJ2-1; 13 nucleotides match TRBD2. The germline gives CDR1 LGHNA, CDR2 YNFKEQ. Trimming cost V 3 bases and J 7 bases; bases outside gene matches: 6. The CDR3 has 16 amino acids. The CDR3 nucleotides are TGTGCCAGCAGCCAGGACCCGGGACTAGCGGGAAATGAGCAGTTCTTC. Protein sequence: CASSQDPGLAGNEQFF.

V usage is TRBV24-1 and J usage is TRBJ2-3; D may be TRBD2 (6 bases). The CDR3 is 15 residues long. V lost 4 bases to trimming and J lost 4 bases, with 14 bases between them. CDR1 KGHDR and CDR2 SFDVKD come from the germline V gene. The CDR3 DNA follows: TGTGCCACCAGTGAGTCGGGAGCGGTAGCAGATACGCAGTATTTT. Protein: CATSESGAVADTQYF.

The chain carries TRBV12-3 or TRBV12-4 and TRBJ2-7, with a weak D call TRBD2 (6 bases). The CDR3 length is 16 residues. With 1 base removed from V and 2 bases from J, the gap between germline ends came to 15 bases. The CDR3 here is CASSLVPREVPYEQYF. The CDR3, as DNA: TGTGCCAGCAGTTTAGTCCCCAGGGAGGTCCCCTACGAGCAGTACTTC.

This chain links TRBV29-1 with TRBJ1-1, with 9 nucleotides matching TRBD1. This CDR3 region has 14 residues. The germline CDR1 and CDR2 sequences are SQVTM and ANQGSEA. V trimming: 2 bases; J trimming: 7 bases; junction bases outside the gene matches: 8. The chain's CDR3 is CSVEYRGRDGEAFF. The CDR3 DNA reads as TGCAGCGTTGAATACAGGGGGCGGGACGGTGAAGCTTTCTTT.

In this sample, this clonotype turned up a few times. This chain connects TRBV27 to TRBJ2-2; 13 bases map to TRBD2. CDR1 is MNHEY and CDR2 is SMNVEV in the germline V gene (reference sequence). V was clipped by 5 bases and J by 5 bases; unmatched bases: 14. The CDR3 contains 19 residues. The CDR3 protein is CASSPRTSGGRGGTGELFF. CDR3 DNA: TGTGCCAGCAGTCCCCGGACTAGCGGGGGCCGGGGGGGAACCGGGGAGCTGTTTTTT.

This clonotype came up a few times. The CDR3 region is CASSWGLAGAGETQYF. CDR3 nucleotide sequence: TGTGCCAGCAGTTGGGGATTAGCGGGGGCCGGCGAGACCCAGTACTTC. The chain has TRBV28 and TRBJ2-5; 9 nucleotides match TRBD2. This CDR3 contains 16 residues. The germline gives CDR1 MDHEN, CDR2 SYDVKM. The V gene end was trimmed by 4 bases and the J gene end by 5 bases; junction bases not matched to a gene: 11.

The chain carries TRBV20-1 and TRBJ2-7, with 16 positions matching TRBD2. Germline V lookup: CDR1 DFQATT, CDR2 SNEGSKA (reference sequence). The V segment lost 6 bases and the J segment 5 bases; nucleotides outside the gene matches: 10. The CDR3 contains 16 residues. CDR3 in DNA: TGCAGTGCGACCTCCGGGACTAGCGGGGGGGCCAACGAGCAGTACTTC. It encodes CSATSGTSGGANEQYF.